The 20 T cell receptor beta chains below all came from one sample that was sequenced in a study of OX40 agonist ivuxolimab in advanced cancers. Only in-frame clones appear in the TCRdb table, and some are missing; sequencing was by immunoSEQ multiplex PCR. This table holds approximately 74,000 clones, around 83% found once. The input for sequencing was CD4+ or CD8+ T cells sorted from blood, taken in a trial of the OX40 agonist ivuxolimab. These receptors all stem from an adult with an advanced solid tumor such as melanoma, head and neck, liver or kidney cancer.

This chain joins TRBV30 and TRBJ1-2; TRBD1 agrees at 8 bases. The CDR3 is made up of 16 amino acids. CDR1 GTSNPN and CDR2 SVGIG come from the germline V gene (reference sequence). Losses at the gene ends were 3 bases for V and 5 bases for J; bases not matched to a gene: 14. The CDR3 DNA sequence: TGTGCCTGGAGCTATTCACCGGGACAGGTGATATATGGCTACACCTTC. Its translation is CAWSYSPGQVIYGYTF.

This clone was counted only a few times. The chain employs TRBV7-8 and TRBJ1-2, with D maybe TRBD1 (6 bases). The length of the CDR3 is 15 residues. The V end lost 3 bases, the J end lost 1 base, and 12 bases lay between the germline ends. In germline, CDR1 is SGHVS, CDR2 FQNEAQ. The CDR3 nucleotides read TGTGCCAGCAGCTTGTCCGGGACACTTAACTATGGCTACACCTTC. This translates into CASSLSGTLNYGYTF.

The rearrangement links TRBV6-5 to TRBJ2-1; D unresolved. The CDR3 sequence is 12 residues long. CDR1 and CDR2 from the germline V gene are MNHEY and SVGAGI. V was cut by 6 bases and J by 7 bases, with 10 bases left in between. The CDR3 DNA reads as TGTGCCAGCAGCCGATTTAAGAATGAGCAGTTCTTC. Protein: CASSRFKNEQFF.

V is TRBV19 and J is TRBJ1-2, with 9 bases identical to TRBD1. The CDR3 is 17 amino acids. The ends lost 1 base at V and 4 bases at J; junction bases unmatched: 10. Germline loops: CDR1 LNHDA, CDR2 SQIVND (reference sequence). The CDR3 protein is CASSIVWTGALGYGYTF. CDR3 in DNA: TGTGCCAGTAGTATAGTTTGGACAGGGGCCCTTGGCTATGGCTACACCTTC.

The rearrangement joins TRBV5-6 to TRBJ1-2; TRBD1 is a possible D gene (5 bases). The germline V and J ends were trimmed by 1 base and 4 bases, with 14 bases remaining between them. Germline-derived CDR1 and CDR2 are SGHDT and YYEEEE. The CDR3 is made up of 15 amino acids. CDR3 amino acids: CASSLSDSRRYGYTF. The CDR3 region has the DNA TGTGCCAGCAGCTTGAGTGACAGTCGGCGCTATGGCTACACCTTC.

This clone was seen a few times. This chain uses TRBV6-1 with TRBJ1-5; D call uncertain. V gave up 11 bases and J gave up 8 bases, with 16 bases separating them. The germline CDR1 and CDR2 sequences are MNHNS and SASEGT. The CDR3 has 12 amino acids. Here the CDR3 reads CACHDIREPQHF. In nucleotides, the CDR3 is TGTGCCTGCCATGACATACGTGAGCCCCAGCATTTT.

The chain employs TRBV4-3 and TRBJ2-2; 10 bases align to TRBD2. The CDR3 spans 18 residues. With 2 bases clipped from V and 0 bases from J, the junction kept 6 bases outside the gene matches. CDR1 is LGHNA, CDR2 YSLEER, per germline. The DNA of the CDR3 is TGCGCCAGCAGCCAAAACGTAGCGGGGGGCTCGAACACCGGGGAGCTGTTTTTT. Its translation is CASSQNVAGGSNTGELFF.

This chain links TRBV2 with TRBJ1-6; D might be TRBD1 (5 bases). This CDR3 has 15 residues. V lost 3 bases, J lost 10 bases, and 16 bases lay in between. The V gene's germline CDR1 is SNHLY and CDR2 FYNNEI. The CDR3: CASSERPFGDSPLHF. The CDR3 coding sequence is TGTGCCAGCAGTGAGAGACCGTTTGGGGACTCACCCCTCCACTTT.

This clone came up a few times. The chain uses TRBV6-1 and TRBJ2-6; tentative D call: TRBD1 (6 bases). V was shortened by 7 bases and J by 4 bases, with 11 bases between the two germline ends. The CDR3 is 14 amino acids. Germline V lookup: CDR1 MNHNS, CDR2 SASEGT. CDR3 bases: TGTGCCAGCAACAGGGAAAGGGGGGCCAACGTCCTGACTTTC. Amino acid sequence: CASNRERGANVLTF.

This clone turned up a few times. This chain connects TRBV30 to TRBJ1-1; no clear D gene. The germline CDR1 and CDR2 sequences are GTSNPN and SVGIG (reference sequence). This CDR3 has 12 residues. Trimming left V 0 bases short and J 1 base short, with 3 bases between. The CDR3 sequence is CAWSVKNTEAFF. DNA for the CDR3: TGTGCCTGGAGTGTAAAGAACACTGAAGCTTTCTTT.

In DNA form, the CDR3 reads TGTGCCTGGTGGGAGCCCAGAGGCTACACCTTC. It encodes CAWWEPRGYTF. The gene calls are TRBV30 and TRBJ1-2; D is undetermined. V was trimmed by 5 bases and J by 8 bases, leaving 12 bases between them. Per the germline V gene, CDR1 is GTSNPN and CDR2 is SVGIG (reference sequence). The CDR3 length is 11 residues.

This chain links TRBV6-6 with TRBJ1-2; unclear D gene. CDR1 and CDR2 (germline): MNHNY, SVGAGI (reference sequence). This CDR3 region has 13 residues. V lost 0 bases and J 5 bases, leaving 7 bases between the germline ends. The CDR3 sequence: CASSYSRRYGYTF. In DNA form, the CDR3 reads TGTGCCAGCAGTTACTCGAGGAGGTATGGCTACACCTTC.

The V gene is TRBV19, the J gene TRBJ1-2; D possibly corresponds to TRBD1 (5 bases). The CDR3 totals 14 residues. Looked up from germline, CDR1 is LNHDA and CDR2 is SQIVND (reference sequence). Trimming removed 1 base from V and 8 bases from J, with 14 bases in between. CDR3 sequence: CASSIGDLGAGYTF. The DNA for the CDR3 is TGTGCCAGTAGTATAGGTGACCTCGGGGCCGGCTACACCTTC.

The chain is built from TRBV19 and TRBJ1-3; the D gene is possibly TRBD1 (5 bases). CDR3 size: 16 residues. In germline, CDR1 is LNHDA, CDR2 SQIVND (reference sequence). V lost 6 bases to trimming and J lost 2 bases, with 17 bases between them. CDR3: CASRGPARGAGNTIYF. CDR3 bases: TGTGCCAGTAGAGGACCCGCCCGGGGGGCTGGAAACACCATATATTTT.

There are a few counts of this clone. CDR3 region: CASSLANRVNSPLHF. CDR3 bases: TGTGCCAGCAGCTTAGCGAACAGGGTTAATTCACCCCTCCACTTT. This rearrangement joins TRBV7-9 to TRBJ1-6, with D possibly matching TRBD1 (6 bases). This CDR3 is built from 15 residues. Trimming pared 0 bases from V and 6 bases from J, leaving 9 bases between. The V gene's germline CDR1 is SEHNR and CDR2 FQNEAQ (reference sequence).

This clone came up a few times. This chain joins TRBV19 and TRBJ2-2, with 7 bases fitting TRBD1. In germline, CDR1 is LNHDA, CDR2 SQIVND (reference sequence). The CDR3 totals 15 residues. Germline trimming cut 8 bases from V and 6 bases from J; bases unmatched to any gene: 12. The CDR3 loop is CASEITRGKPGELFF. The DNA of the CDR3 is TGTGCCAGTGAGATTACCAGGGGGAAGCCCGGGGAGCTGTTTTTT.

The chain employs TRBV27 and TRBJ2-1; tentative D call: TRBD1 (5 bases). Trimming pared 10 bases from V and 8 bases from J, leaving 24 bases between. The CDR3 runs to 15 residues. The germline gives CDR1 MNHEY, CDR2 SMNVEV (reference sequence). The CDR3 bases are TGTGCCACCCGAGACCGGCCTCCGGACAACCATGAGCAGTTCTTC. Its protein is CATRDRPPDNHEQFF.

V is TRBV5-4 and J is TRBJ2-3; D gene unclear. CDR1 and CDR2 from the germline V gene are SGHNT and YYREEE (reference sequence). The CDR3 is made up of 15 amino acids. With 4 bases removed from V and 3 bases from J, the gap between germline ends came to 15 bases. CDR3 coding DNA: TGTGCCAGCAGCGCGACCGCAAAGACTACAGATACGCAGTATTTT. It codes for CASSATAKTTDTQYF.

The V and J genes are TRBV7-2 and TRBJ2-5, with D unresolved. V shed 2 bases and J shed 2 bases, with 6 bases lying between them. The CDR3 is made up of 13 amino acids. Germline-derived CDR1 and CDR2 are SGHTA and FQGNSA. Here the CDR3 reads CASSLSAQETQYF. The DNA for the CDR3 is TGTGCCAGCAGCTTATCAGCGCAAGAGACCCAGTACTTC. Full variable domain (rest looked up from reference TRBV7-2 and TRBJ2-5): GAGVSQSPSNKVTEKGKDVELRCDPISGHTALYWYRQSLGQGLEFLIYFQGNSAPDKSGLPSDRFSAERTGGSVSTLTIQRTQQEDSAVYLCASSLSAQETQYFGPGTRLLVL.

This clone was detected only a few times. V usage is TRBV30 and J usage is TRBJ1-5; the D is unclear. This CDR3 is built from 13 residues. In germline, CDR1 is GTSNPN, CDR2 SVGIG (reference sequence). Deletions cut 2 bases from V and 4 bases from J, with 9 bases between. The CDR3 loop reads CAWSLIGNQPQHF. The CDR3 DNA follows: TGTGCCTGGAGTCTAATAGGGAATCAGCCCCAGCATTTT.